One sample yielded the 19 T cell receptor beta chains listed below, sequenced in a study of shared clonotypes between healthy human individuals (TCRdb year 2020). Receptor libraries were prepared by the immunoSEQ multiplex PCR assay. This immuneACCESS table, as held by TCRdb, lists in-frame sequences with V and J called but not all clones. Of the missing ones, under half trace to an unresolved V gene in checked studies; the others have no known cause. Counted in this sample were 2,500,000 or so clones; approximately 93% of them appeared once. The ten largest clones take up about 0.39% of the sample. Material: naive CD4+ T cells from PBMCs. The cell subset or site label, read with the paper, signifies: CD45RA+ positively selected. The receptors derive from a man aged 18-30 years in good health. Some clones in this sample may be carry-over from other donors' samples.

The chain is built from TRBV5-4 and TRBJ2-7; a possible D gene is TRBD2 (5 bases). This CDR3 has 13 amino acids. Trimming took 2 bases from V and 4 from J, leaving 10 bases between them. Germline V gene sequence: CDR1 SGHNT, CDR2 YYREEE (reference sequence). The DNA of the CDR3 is TGTGCCAGCAGCTTTGAGGGAAGGTACGAGCAGTACTTC. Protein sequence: CASSFEGRYEQYF.

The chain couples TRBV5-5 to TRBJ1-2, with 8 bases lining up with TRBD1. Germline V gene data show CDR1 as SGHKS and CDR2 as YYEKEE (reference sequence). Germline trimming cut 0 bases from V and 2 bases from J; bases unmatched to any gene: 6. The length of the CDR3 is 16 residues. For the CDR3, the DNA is TGTGCCAGCAGCTTGGTGTCAGGGGGCTTGAACTATGGCTACACCTTC. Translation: CASSLVSGGLNYGYTF.

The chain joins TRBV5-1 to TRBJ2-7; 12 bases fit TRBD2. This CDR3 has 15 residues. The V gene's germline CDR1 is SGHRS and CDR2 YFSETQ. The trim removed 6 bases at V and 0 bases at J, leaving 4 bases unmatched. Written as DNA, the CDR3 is TGCGCCAGCACGAGACTAGCGGGAGCCTCCTACGAGCAGTACTTC. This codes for CASTRLAGASYEQYF.

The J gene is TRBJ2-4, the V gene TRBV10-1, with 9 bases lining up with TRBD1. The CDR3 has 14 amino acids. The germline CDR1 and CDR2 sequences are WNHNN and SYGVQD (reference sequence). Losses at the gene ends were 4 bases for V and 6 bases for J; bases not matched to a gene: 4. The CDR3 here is CASSVGQGINIQYF. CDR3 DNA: TGCGCCAGCAGTGTGGGACAGGGTATAAACATTCAGTACTTC.

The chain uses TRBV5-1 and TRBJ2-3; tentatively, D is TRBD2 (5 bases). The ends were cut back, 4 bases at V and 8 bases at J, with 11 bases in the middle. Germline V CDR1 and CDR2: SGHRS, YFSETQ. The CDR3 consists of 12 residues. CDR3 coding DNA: TGCGCCAGCAGCCCGGACTCATCTACGCAGTATTTT. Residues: CASSPDSSTQYF. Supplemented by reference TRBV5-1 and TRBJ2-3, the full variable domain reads KAGVTQTPRYLIKTRGQQVTLSCSPISGHRSVSWYQQTPGQGLQFLFEYFSETQRNKGNFPGRFSGRQFSNSRSEMNVSTLELGDSALYLCASSPDSSTQYFGPGTRLTVL.

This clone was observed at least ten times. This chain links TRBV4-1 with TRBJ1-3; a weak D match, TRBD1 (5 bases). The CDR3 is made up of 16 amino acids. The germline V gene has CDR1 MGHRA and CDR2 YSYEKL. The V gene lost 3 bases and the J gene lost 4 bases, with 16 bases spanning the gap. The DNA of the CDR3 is TGCGCCAGCAGCCATAACTCAGGGACTTCAGGAAACACCATATATTTT. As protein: CASSHNSGTSGNTIYF.

Written as DNA, the CDR3 is TGTGCCAGCAGCTTGACAGGTCTAACGGATGGCTACACCTTC. Its protein is CASSLTGLTDGYTF. The rearrangement uses TRBV5-4 and TRBJ1-2, with D possibly matching TRBD1 (5 bases). The germline CDR1 and CDR2 sequences are SGHNT and YYREEE (reference sequence). The CDR3 is 14 residues long. Between the trimmed V and J ends, which lost 1 base and 6 bases, there was a span of 13 bases.

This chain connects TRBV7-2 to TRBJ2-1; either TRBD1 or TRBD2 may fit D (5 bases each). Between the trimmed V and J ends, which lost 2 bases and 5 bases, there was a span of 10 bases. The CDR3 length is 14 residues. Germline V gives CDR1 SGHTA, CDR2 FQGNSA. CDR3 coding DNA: TGTGCCAGCAGCTTAATGGGACGGGACAATGAGCAGTTCTTC. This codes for CASSLMGRDNEQFF.

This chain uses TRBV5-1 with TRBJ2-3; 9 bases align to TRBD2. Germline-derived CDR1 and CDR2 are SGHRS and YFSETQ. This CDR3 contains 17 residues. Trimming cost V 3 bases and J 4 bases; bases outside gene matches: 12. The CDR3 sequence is CASSSTVLAGGPDTQYF. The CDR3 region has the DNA TGCGCCAGCAGCTCCACTGTCTTGGCGGGAGGGCCAGATACGCAGTATTTT.

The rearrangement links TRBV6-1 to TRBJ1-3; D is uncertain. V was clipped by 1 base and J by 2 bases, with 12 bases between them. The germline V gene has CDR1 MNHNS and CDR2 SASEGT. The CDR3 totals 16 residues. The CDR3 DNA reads TGTGCCAGCAGTGAAGTAATGATGGGAACTGGAAACACCATATATTTT. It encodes CASSEVMMGTGNTIYF.

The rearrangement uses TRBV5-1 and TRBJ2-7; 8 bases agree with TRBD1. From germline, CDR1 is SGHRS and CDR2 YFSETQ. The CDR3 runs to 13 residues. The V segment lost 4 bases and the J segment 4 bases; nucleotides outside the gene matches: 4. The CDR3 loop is CASSHGQGYEQYF. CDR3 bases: TGCGCCAGCAGCCACGGACAGGGATACGAGCAGTACTTC.

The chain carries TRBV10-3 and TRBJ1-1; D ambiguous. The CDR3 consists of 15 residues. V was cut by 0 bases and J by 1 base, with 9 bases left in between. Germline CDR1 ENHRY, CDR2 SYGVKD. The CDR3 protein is CAISESVVGNTEAFF. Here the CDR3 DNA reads TGTGCCATCAGTGAGTCCGTTGTAGGGAACACTGAAGCTTTCTTT.

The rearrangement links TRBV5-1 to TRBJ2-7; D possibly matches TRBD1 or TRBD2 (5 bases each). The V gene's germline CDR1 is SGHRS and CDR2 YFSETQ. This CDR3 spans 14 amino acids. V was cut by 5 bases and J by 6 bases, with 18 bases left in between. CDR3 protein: CASSGVGRGGEQYF. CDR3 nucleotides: TGCGCCAGCAGTGGAGTCGGACGGGGCGGCGAGCAGTACTTC. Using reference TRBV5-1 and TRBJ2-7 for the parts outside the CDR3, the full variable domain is KAGVTQTPRYLIKTRGQQVTLSCSPISGHRSVSWYQQTPGQGLQFLFEYFSETQRNKGNFPGRFSGRQFSNSRSEMNVSTLELGDSALYLCASSGVGRGGEQYFGPGTRLTVT.

The CDR3 loop reads CASSPGRNNQPQHF. The CDR3 bases are TGTGCCAGCAGCCCGGGACGGAACAATCAGCCCCAGCATTTT. The chain is built from TRBV7-2 and TRBJ1-5; weak D call: TRBD1 (5 bases). Germline lookup yields CDR1 SGHTA and CDR2 FQGNSA. CDR3 length equals 14 residues. V shed 5 bases and J shed 3 bases, with 11 bases lying between them.

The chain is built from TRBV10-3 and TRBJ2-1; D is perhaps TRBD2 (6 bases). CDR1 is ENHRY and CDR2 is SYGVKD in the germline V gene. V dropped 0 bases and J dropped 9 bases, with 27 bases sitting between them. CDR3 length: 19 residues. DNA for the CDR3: TGTGCCATCAGTGAGTCTGGGTGGGGAACTAGCAGGGTGGACGGTGAGCAGTTCTTC. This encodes CAISESGWGTSRVDGEQFF.

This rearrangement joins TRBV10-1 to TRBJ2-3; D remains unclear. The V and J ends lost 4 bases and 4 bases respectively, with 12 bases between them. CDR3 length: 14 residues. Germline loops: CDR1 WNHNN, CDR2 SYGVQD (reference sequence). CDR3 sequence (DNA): TGCGCCAGCAGTGCGGCAGGTTCCTCAGATACGCAGTATTTT. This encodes CASSAAGSSDTQYF.

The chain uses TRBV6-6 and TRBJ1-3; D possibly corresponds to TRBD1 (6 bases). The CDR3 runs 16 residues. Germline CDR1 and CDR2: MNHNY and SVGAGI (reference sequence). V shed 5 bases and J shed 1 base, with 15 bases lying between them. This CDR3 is CASSKPGGGSGNTIYF. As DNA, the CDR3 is TGTGCCAGCAGTAAACCGGGAGGGGGTTCTGGAAACACCATATATTTT.

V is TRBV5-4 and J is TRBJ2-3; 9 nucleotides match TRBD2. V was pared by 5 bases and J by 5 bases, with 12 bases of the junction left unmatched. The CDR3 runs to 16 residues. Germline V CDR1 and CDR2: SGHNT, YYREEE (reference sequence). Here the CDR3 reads CASSPDGSGSVDTQYF. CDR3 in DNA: TGTGCCAGCAGTCCCGATGGTAGCGGGAGTGTAGATACGCAGTATTTT.

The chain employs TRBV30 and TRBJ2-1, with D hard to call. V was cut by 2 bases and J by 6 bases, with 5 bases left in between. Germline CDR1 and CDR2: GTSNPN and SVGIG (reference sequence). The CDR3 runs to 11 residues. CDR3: CAWSRVNEQFF. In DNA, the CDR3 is TGTGCCTGGAGTCGGGTCAATGAGCAGTTCTTC.